One and the same sample provided the 25 T cell receptor beta chains below, sequenced in a study of naive and memory T cell subsets. The beta constant-region primer was an equimolar mix of two oligonucleotides covering TRBC1 and TRBC2. Ligated cDNA was amplified by four rounds of PCR with nested alpha and beta constant-region primers and SP2. TCRdb processed the UMI-ligation and nested PCR reads anew with MiXCR; each CDR3 protein has one entry. The table records approximately 16,000 distinct CDR3 sequences, 8.5% to 9.5% of them present only once. Sequenced material: central memory CD8+ T cells from blood. These receptors came from a human donor in good health.

In this sample, this clonotype turned up once. The CDR3 DNA sequence: TGTGCCAGCAGCTTAAAGTCCACCGGGGAGCTGTTTTTT. Its translation is CASSLKSTGELFF. The chain employs TRBV7-8 and TRBJ2-2; D uncertain. CDR3 length: 13 amino acids. V lost 2 bases, J lost 4 bases, and 5 bases lay in between. Germline V CDR1 and CDR2: SGHVS, FQNEAQ.

V gene TRBV12-3 or TRBV12-4 combines with J gene TRBJ2-3; D not resolved. The CDR3 totals 14 residues. Between the trimmed V and J ends, which lost 4 bases and 8 bases, there was a span of 16 bases. The CDR3 protein is CASSSPDTPRTQYF. CDR3 nucleotides: TGTGCCAGCAGTTCCCCAGACACTCCGCGTACGCAGTATTTT.

This clonotype occurred many times. The gene calls are TRBV27 and TRBJ2-1; D may be TRBD1 (5 bases). The CDR3 runs 14 residues. Trimming pared 2 bases from V and 1 base from J, leaving 6 bases between. The germline CDR1 and CDR2 sequences are MNHEY and SMNVEV (reference sequence). Written as DNA, the CDR3 is TGTGCCAGCAGTTTACAGGGTTCCTACAATGAGCAGTTCTTC. This gives the protein CASSLQGSYNEQFF.

This clonotype was seen many times. The rearrangement uses TRBV7-2 and TRBJ2-1; 9 bases map to TRBD2. Germline CDR1 reads SGHTA; CDR2 reads FQGNSA. CDR3 size: 17 residues. The ends lost 2 bases at V and 9 bases at J; junction bases unmatched: 14. CDR3 in amino acids: CASSLLKKAGGGGEQFF. In DNA form, the CDR3 reads TGTGCCAGCAGCTTACTGAAGAAAGCGGGGGGCGGAGGTGAGCAGTTCTTC.

This clonotype was recorded many times. The J gene is TRBJ1-2, the V gene TRBV7-9; no definite D call. The CDR3 has 15 amino acids. The germline V and J ends were trimmed by 1 base and 2 bases, with 11 bases remaining between them. Germline CDR1 is SEHNR and CDR2 is FQNEAQ (reference sequence). The CDR3 nucleotides are TGTGCCAGCAGCTTAGTCCGGTACCTAAACTATGGCTACACCTTC. Encoded protein: CASSLVRYLNYGYTF.

This clonotype was detected once. An end of the junction does not agree with germline; a read error may underlie this. The V gene is TRBV11-2, the J gene TRBJ2-7; weak D call: TRBD1 (5 bases). The CDR3 is made up of 14 amino acids. In germline, CDR1 is SGHAT, CDR2 FQNNGV. CDR3 amino acids: CPSSLGETYYEQYF. For the CDR3, the DNA is TGTCCCAGCAGCTTAGGGGAAACCTATTACGAGCAGTACTTC.

Only a few counts were recorded for this clonotype. The J gene is TRBJ2-3, the V gene TRBV6-6, with D perhaps matching TRBD2 (5 bases). From germline, CDR1 is MNHNY and CDR2 SVGAGI (reference sequence). The CDR3 covers 12 residues. Trimming removed 5 bases at V and 2 bases at J, with 5 bases between. CDR3 amino acids: CASSDYTDTQYF. The DNA for the CDR3 is TGTGCCAGCAGTGACTACACAGATACGCAGTATTTT.

The J gene is TRBJ2-3, the V gene TRBV28; the D is unclear. The CDR3 sequence is 11 residues long. Trimming took 3 bases from V and 4 from J, leaving 2 bases between them. Looked up from germline, CDR1 is MDHEN and CDR2 is SYDVKM. The CDR3 nucleotides read TGTGCCAGCAGTTTCGCAGATACGCAGTATTTT. It translates to CASSFADTQYF. Variable domain in full (rest from reference TRBV28 and TRBJ2-3): DVKVTQSSRYLVKRTGEKVFLECVQDMDHENMFWYRQDPGLGLRLIYFSYDVKMKEKGDIPEGYSVSREKKERFSLILESASTNQTSMYLCASSFADTQYFGPGTRLTVL.

By proportion, this clonotype is large. The chain recombines TRBV7-9 with TRBJ2-2; 7 bases match TRBD1. The length of the CDR3 is 15 residues. In germline, CDR1 is SEHNR, CDR2 FQNEAQ (reference sequence). V dropped 5 bases and J dropped 1; count of bases not matched to a gene: 4. Here the CDR3 reads CASSPRTGNTGELFF. CDR3 in DNA: TGTGCCAGCAGCCCCCGGACAGGGAACACCGGGGAGCTGTTTTTT.

This clonotype was counted between two and nine times. The chain recombines TRBV5-1 with TRBJ2-3; D not certain. The ends were cut back, 3 bases at V and 0 bases at J, with 2 bases in the middle. This CDR3 has 12 residues. From germline, CDR1 is SGHRS and CDR2 YFSETQ. The CDR3 here is CASSWSTDTQYF. Here the CDR3 DNA reads TGCGCCAGCAGCTGGAGCACAGATACGCAGTATTTT.

This clonotype was counted between two and nine times. This chain connects TRBV4-3 to TRBJ2-7; 10 bases map to TRBD2. V was clipped by 1 base and J by 1 base; unmatched bases: 4. The V gene's germline CDR1 is LGHNA and CDR2 YSLEER. The CDR3 contains 16 residues. This CDR3 is CASSQVYSGRSYEQYF. DNA for the CDR3: TGCGCCAGCAGCCAAGTTTATAGCGGGAGGTCCTACGAGCAGTACTTC.

This clonotype was counted only a few times. The rearrangement links TRBV13 to TRBJ2-7; no definite D call. Germline lookup yields CDR1 PRHDT and CDR2 FYEKMQ (reference sequence). The CDR3 runs 13 residues. V lost 1 base to trimming and J lost 2 bases, with 6 bases between them. The CDR3 reads CASSLAPPYEQYF. In DNA form, the CDR3 reads TGTGCCAGCAGCTTAGCGCCCCCCTACGAGCAGTACTTC.

This clonotype was found many times. V usage is TRBV7-2 and J usage is TRBJ2-1; 7 bases match TRBD2. J was trimmed by 13 bases and V by 0 bases; bases with no gene match: 6. The CDR3 consists of 13 residues. The germline CDR1 and CDR2 sequences are SGHTA and FQGNSA. The CDR3 region is CASSLAGGGLQFF. Here the CDR3 DNA reads TGTGCCAGCAGCTTAGCGGGGGGGGGGTTACAGTTCTTC.

This clonotype was counted only a few times. The V and J genes are TRBV20-1 and TRBJ2-7; D unresolved. Trimming cost V 3 bases and J 3 bases, with 9 bases left between them. The length of the CDR3 is 12 residues. Germline CDR1 is DFQATT and CDR2 is SNEGSKA (reference sequence). The CDR3 DNA sequence: TGCAGTGCTAGGACCTTGAACTACGAGCAGTACTTC. Protein sequence: CSARTLNYEQYF.

This rearrangement joins TRBV6-5 to TRBJ1-2, with TRBD1 identical over 10 bases. V was pared by 0 bases and J by 3 bases, with 10 bases of the junction left unmatched. The CDR3 contains 18 residues. Germline V gene sequence: CDR1 MNHEY, CDR2 SVGAGI. The CDR3 here is CASSYSYTTGGAYYGYTF. CDR3 nucleotides: TGTGCCAGCAGTTACTCATACACGACAGGGGGCGCTTACTATGGCTACACCTTC.

Relative to its sample, this clonotype is medium-sized. The chain couples TRBV29-1 to TRBJ2-7; 7 bases fit TRBD1. Trimming at V came to 6 bases and at J to 0 bases, leaving 11 bases not matched to a gene. Germline values: CDR1 SQVTM, CDR2 ANQGSEA. The CDR3 spans 15 residues. CDR3 DNA sequence: TGCAGCGTGAATCATTCTGGACAGGACTCCTACGAGCAGTACTTC. Its translation: CSVNHSGQDSYEQYF.

The chain couples TRBV3-2 to TRBJ2-3; the table's TRBD2 call for D was not verified on the DNA. TRBV3-2 is described as a pseudogene. This CDR3 contains 16 residues. The CDR3, as DNA: TGTGCCAGCAGCCAAGAAGGACTAGCGGTGACAGATACGCAGTATTTT. It specifies CASSQEGLAVTDTQYF.

This clonotype has at least ten counts. This rearrangement joins TRBV28 to TRBJ1-1; D remains unclear. This CDR3 spans 12 amino acids. Per the germline V gene, CDR1 is MDHEN and CDR2 is SYDVKM. Trimming stripped 3 bases from V and 5 bases from J, with 7 bases between. The CDR3 loop is CASSLGATEAFF. The CDR3 coding sequence is TGTGCCAGCAGTTTGGGAGCGACTGAAGCTTTCTTT.

This clonotype came up many times. A read error may produce the germline difference seen at one junction end. V and J are TRBV14 and TRBJ2-5; 12 nucleotides align to TRBD2. This CDR3 is built from 17 residues. Germline loops: CDR1 SGHDN, CDR2 FVKESK. The DNA of the CDR3 is TGTGCCAGCAACCAAGGGGCTAGCGGGAGGGCCCTGGAGACCCAGTACTTC. Amino acid sequence: CASNQGASGRALETQYF.

This clonotype was found many times. The genes are TRBV6-2 or TRBV6-3 and TRBJ2-3; 14 bases line up with TRBD2. V was clipped by 5 bases and J by 6 bases; unmatched bases: 7. The CDR3 length is 16 residues. CDR1 MNHEY and CDR2 SVGEGT come from the germline V gene. The CDR3 spells CASSDGTSGGADTQYF. The CDR3 DNA sequence: TGTGCCAGCAGTGACGGGACTAGCGGGGGAGCCGATACGCAGTATTTT.

This clonotype turned up a few times. The V gene is TRBV30, the J gene TRBJ2-3; weak D call: TRBD2 (5 bases). The germline gives CDR1 GTSNPN, CDR2 SVGIG (reference sequence). Trimming cost V 4 bases and J 2 bases, with 10 bases left between them. This CDR3 is built from 13 residues. This chain's CDR3 is CAWKERITDTQYF. CDR3 nucleotide sequence: TGTGCCTGGAAGGAGCGGATCACAGATACGCAGTATTTT.

A word on this clonotype: The junction and the germline gene differ at one end; a read error may be behind it. The chain recombines TRBV7-3 with TRBJ1-5; D uncertain. The CDR3 contains 13 residues. Germline-derived CDR1 and CDR2 are SGHTA and FQGTGA. The CDR3 loop reads CASSLDGNQPQHF. CDR3 sequence (DNA): TGTGCCAGCAGCTTAGATGGCAACCAGCCCCAGCATTTT.

In its sample, this clonotype was seen a few times. The CDR3 protein is CASSLGPRSGELFF. CDR3 coding DNA: TGTGCCAGCAGCTTAGGGCCTCGGTCGGGGGAGCTGTTTTTT. The chain combines TRBV7-2 with TRBJ2-2; D remains ambiguous. Deletions cut 1 base from V and 8 bases from J, with 11 bases between. Germline V gives CDR1 SGHTA, CDR2 FQGNSA. This CDR3 is 14 amino acids long. The full variable domain, in which reference TRBV7-2 and TRBJ2-2 provide the parts outside the CDR3, is GAGVSQSPSNKVTEKGKDVELRCDPISGHTALYWYRQSLGQGLEFLIYFQGNSAPDKSGLPSDRFSAERTGGSVSTLTIQRTQQEDSAVYLCASSLGPRSGELFFGEGSRLTVL.

This clonotype has a count of ten or more. The chain has TRBV4-3 and TRBJ2-1, with TRBD2 identical over 11 bases. J was trimmed by 0 bases and V by 5 bases; bases with no gene match: 9. Germline assignment: CDR1 LGHNA and CDR2 YSLEER. The CDR3 consists of 18 residues. The CDR3, as DNA: TGCGCCAGCAGCGACCATAAGGGGACTAGCGGCTCCTACAATGAGCAGTTCTTC. Its translation: CASSDHKGTSGSYNEQFF.

The chain links TRBV2 to TRBJ2-2; D gene ambiguous. The germline gives CDR1 SNHLY, CDR2 FYNNEI. V lost 2 bases to trimming and J lost 6 bases, with 13 bases between them. The CDR3 extends over 15 amino acids. The CDR3 loop reads CASSETIRRPGELFF. The CDR3 nucleotides read TGTGCCAGCAGTGAAACCATACGTCGACCCGGGGAGCTGTTTTTT.